This T cell receptor beta chain was retrieved from a study of cytomegalovirus exposure and HLA in healthy donors. V was pared by 2 bases and J by 3 bases, with 2 bases between. Germline assignment: CDR1 MNHNS and CDR2 SASEGT. The CDR3 covers 11 residues. PCR involved 60 Vbeta and 13 Jbeta primers. Only in-frame clones appear in the TCRdb table, and some are missing; sequencing was by immunoSEQ multiplex PCR. This table has about 130,000 clones, roughly four fifths appearing once. J is TRBJ2-7 and V is TRBV6-1; no firm D call. The sample was PBMCs. The TCR originated in a man aged 30 to 45 in good health and CMV-seronegative. As DNA, the CDR3 is TGTGCCAGCAGTGAATACTACGAGCAGTACTTC. Translated: CASSEYYEQYF.